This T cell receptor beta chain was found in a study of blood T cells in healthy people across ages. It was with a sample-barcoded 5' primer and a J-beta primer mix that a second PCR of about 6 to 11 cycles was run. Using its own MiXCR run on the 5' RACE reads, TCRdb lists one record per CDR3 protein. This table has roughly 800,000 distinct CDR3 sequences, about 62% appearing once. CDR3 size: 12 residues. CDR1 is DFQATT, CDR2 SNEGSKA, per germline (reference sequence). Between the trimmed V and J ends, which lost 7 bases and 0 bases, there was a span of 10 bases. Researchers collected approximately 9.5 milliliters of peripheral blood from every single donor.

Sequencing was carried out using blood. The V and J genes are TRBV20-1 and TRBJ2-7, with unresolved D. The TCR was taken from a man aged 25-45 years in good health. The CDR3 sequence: CSGAESSYEQYF. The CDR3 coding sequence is TGCAGTGGGGCGGAGAGCTCCTACGAGCAGTACTTC.